This TCR beta chain appears in the sequencing data of a study of PD-1 blockade in classical Hodgkin lymphoma. Notes on this clone: Its antigen is currently unknown.

Patients all relapsed after autologous stem cell transplantation, and there was variation in brentuximab vedotin exposure. Germline V gives CDR1 MDHEN, CDR2 SYDVKM. This CDR3 region has 13 residues. Trimming took 3 bases from V and 3 from J, leaving 6 bases between them. Notes on the study in general: Lower baseline TCR diversity was reported for newly diagnosed patients than for healthy donors.

Clones were sequenced by immunoSEQ multiplex PCR, and TCRdb holds only the in-frame ones, with some missing. The repertoire holds 80,000 to 100,000 clones, with around nine tenths as singletons. The J gene is TRBJ1-3, the V gene TRBV28; maybe TRBD1 (5 bases). The clonotype comes from a human donor with classical Hodgkin lymphoma. Sequencing was performed on peripheral blood mononuclear cells (PBMCs), taken at baseline. CDR3 coding DNA: TGTGCCAGCAGTTTCGGGGGTGGAAACACCATATATTTT. Amino acids: CASSFGGGNTIYF.